The 21 T cell receptor beta chains below all came from one sample that was sequenced in a study of response to subunit inactivated influenza vaccine. From the RT-PCR reads, TCRdb called clonotypes with MiXCR, one entry per CDR3 protein. The sample has around 850,000 distinct CDR3 sequences, about 18% seen once. Sequencing was performed on PBMCs from blood, taken approximately 5 days after vaccination. These receptors were collected from a man aged 45-60 years who received an inactivated influenza vaccine.

The chain uses TRBV24-1 and TRBJ2-5; possibly TRBD1 for D (5 bases). CDR3 length: 12 residues. V dropped 7 bases and J dropped 7 bases, with 12 bases sitting between them. Germline lookup yields CDR1 KGHDR and CDR2 SFDVKD. Here the CDR3 reads CATSLSQGTQYF. CDR3 DNA: TGTGCCACCAGCCTTTCCCAGGGGACCCAGTACTTC.

The chain couples TRBV7-8 to TRBJ2-7; 12 bases agree with TRBD1. CDR3 length: 16 amino acids. V trimming: 4 bases; J trimming: 0 bases; junction bases outside the gene matches: 4. Germline CDR1 is SGHVS and CDR2 is FQNEAQ. This CDR3 is CASSSGQGAPSYEQYF. DNA for the CDR3: TGTGCCAGCAGCTCGGGACAGGGGGCTCCCTCCTACGAGCAGTACTTC.

This clonotype has only a few counts. The rearrangement joins TRBV12-3 or TRBV12-4 to TRBJ1-2; D call uncertain. V was cut by 4 bases and J by 1 base, with 7 bases left in between. The CDR3 consists of 13 residues. The CDR3 DNA is TGTGCCAGCAGTTCGGGGTTTAACTATGGCTACACCTTC. This encodes CASSSGFNYGYTF.

The CDR3, as DNA: TGTGCCAGCAGGCGAGGGACTAGCGGGGGATTGTACCAAGAGACCCAGTACTTC. Encoded protein: CASRRGTSGGLYQETQYF. The chain uses TRBV11-1 and TRBJ2-5, with 14 bases that match TRBD2. The junction had 9 bases not matched to a gene; V was cut back by 6 bases and J by 0 bases. This CDR3 region has 18 residues. The germline gives CDR1 SGHAT, CDR2 FQDESV (reference sequence).

The chain has TRBV4-1 and TRBJ2-1, with TRBD2 identical over 12 bases. With 0 bases clipped from V and 10 bases from J, the junction kept 10 bases outside the gene matches. Germline loops: CDR1 MGHRA, CDR2 YSYEKL. The CDR3 totals 17 residues. The CDR3 DNA follows: TGCGCCAGCAGCCAAGATCTAGCGGGGGGGCCTTGGAAGGAGCAGTTCTTC. Translating gives CASSQDLAGGPWKEQFF.

The chain has TRBV14 and TRBJ2-5; 12 positions agree with TRBD2. The junction had 5 bases not matched to a gene; V was cut back by 0 bases and J by 3 bases. Germline loops: CDR1 SGHDN, CDR2 FVKESK. The CDR3 loop spans 17 amino acids. The CDR3, as DNA: TGTGCCAGCAGCCAAGATTGGCGACTAGCGGGGGAAGAGACCCAGTACTTC. Protein product: CASSQDWRLAGEETQYF.

The chain uses TRBV29-1 and TRBJ2-7; D unclear. CDR1 is SQVTM and CDR2 is ANQGSEA in the germline V gene. V lost 4 bases to trimming and J lost 0 bases, with 7 bases between them. This CDR3 has 12 amino acids. The CDR3 DNA reads TGCAGCGTTGGACACCCCTCCTACGAGCAGTACTTC. It yields the protein CSVGHPSYEQYF.

This clonotype has a handful of counts. This rearrangement joins TRBV20-1 to TRBJ2-3, with 10 bases lining up with TRBD1. Losses at the gene ends were 0 bases for V and 4 bases for J; bases not matched to a gene: 7. CDR1 is DFQATT, CDR2 SNEGSKA, per germline (reference sequence). CDR3 size: 16 residues. CDR3 region: CSARDPGTGVSDTQYF. The CDR3 DNA reads as TGCAGTGCTAGAGATCCCGGGACAGGGGTTTCAGATACGCAGTATTTT.

The gene calls are TRBV7-2 and TRBJ2-3; D gene unclear. Trimming stripped 7 bases from V and 2 bases from J, with 10 bases between. The CDR3 runs 13 residues. CDR1 is SGHTA and CDR2 is FQGNSA in the germline V gene. CDR3 region: CASTSSYTDTQYF. The DNA of the CDR3 is TGTGCCAGCACCTCATCTTACACAGATACGCAGTATTTT.

This clonotype came up a few times. V and J are TRBV7-2 and TRBJ2-7; D not resolved. CDR1 is SGHTA and CDR2 is FQGNSA in the germline V gene. CDR3 length equals 15 residues. V dropped 1 base and J dropped 3 bases, with 13 bases sitting between them. In DNA, the CDR3 is TGTGCCAGCAGCTTAGTGTGGTCCGACGGCTACGAGCAGTACTTC. Amino acids: CASSLVWSDGYEQYF.

The gene calls are TRBV6-1 and TRBJ2-1; TRBD2 matches at 9 bases. This CDR3 contains 13 residues. Germline CDR1 and CDR2: MNHNS and SASEGT. Losses at the gene ends were 6 bases for V and 9 bases for J; bases not matched to a gene: 6. The CDR3 reads CASRFSGRLEQFF. The CDR3, as DNA: TGTGCCAGCAGGTTTAGCGGGAGACTTGAGCAGTTCTTC.

V usage is TRBV4-2 and J usage is TRBJ2-3, with TRBD1 as a possible D gene (6 bases). V was shortened by 4 bases and J by 0 bases, with 11 bases between the two germline ends. The CDR3 loop spans 15 amino acids. The germline CDR1 and CDR2 sequences are LGHNA and YNFKEQ. The CDR3: CASSPRGGSTDTQYF. CDR3 in DNA: TGTGCCAGCAGCCCCCGAGGGGGAAGCACAGATACGCAGTATTTT.

The V and J genes are TRBV7-9 and TRBJ2-3, with 7 bases lining up with TRBD2. The CDR3 runs to 17 residues. The germline V gene has CDR1 SEHNR and CDR2 FQNEAQ (reference sequence). The ends lost 4 bases at V and 1 base at J; junction bases unmatched: 11. The CDR3 loop is CASSSGRLAQRTDTQYF. The CDR3 DNA is TGTGCCAGCAGCTCCGGCAGACTAGCCCAGCGCACAGATACGCAGTATTTT.

This chain links TRBV18 with TRBJ1-5, with D tentatively TRBD1 (5 bases). The CDR3 length is 14 residues. Germline V gives CDR1 KGHSH, CDR2 LQKENI. Between the trimmed V and J ends, which lost 6 bases and 11 bases, there was a span of 20 bases. The CDR3, as DNA: TGTGCCAGCTCCCCAGGAGGGACGTCCATGGCCCAGCATTTT. Amino acid sequence: CASSPGGTSMAQHF.

This clonotype was counted a few times. This chain joins TRBV6-2 or TRBV6-3 and TRBJ2-2; D gene ambiguous. From germline, CDR1 is MNHEY and CDR2 SVGEGT. V lost 2 bases to trimming and J lost 4 bases, with 5 bases between them. The CDR3 has 13 amino acids. Here the CDR3 DNA reads TGTGCCAGCAGTTACCGGACCACCGGGGAGCTGTTTTTT. The encoded protein is CASSYRTTGELFF.

The genes are TRBV10-3 and TRBJ2-1; 13 nucleotides line up with TRBD2. This CDR3 spans 17 amino acids. J gave up 8 bases and V 0 bases, and 7 bases lay outside the gene matches. CDR1 ENHRY and CDR2 SYGVKD come from the germline V gene. CDR3 sequence: CAISESSLAGGLYEQFF. In nucleotides, the CDR3 is TGTGCCATCAGTGAGTCCTCACTAGCGGGAGGGCTCTATGAGCAGTTCTTC.

This clonotype was observed a handful of times. The chain employs TRBV20-1 and TRBJ2-3; 7 nucleotides line up with TRBD2. This CDR3 region has 15 residues. Germline V gene data show CDR1 as DFQATT and CDR2 as SNEGSKA (reference sequence). The trim removed 1 base at V and 2 bases at J, leaving 6 bases unmatched. Written as DNA, the CDR3 is TGCAGTGCTAGAGGGGGGAGCGGGGTCACAGATACGCAGTATTTT. It yields the protein CSARGGSGVTDTQYF.

The rearrangement joins TRBV12-3 or TRBV12-4 to TRBJ1-1; 9 positions match TRBD1. This CDR3 spans 14 amino acids. V dropped 6 bases and J dropped 4; count of bases not matched to a gene: 6. The chain's CDR3 is CASRNRGRGTEAFF. The CDR3, as DNA: TGTGCCAGCAGGAACAGGGGGCGAGGCACTGAAGCTTTCTTT.

This clonotype has ten or more counts. The J gene is TRBJ1-5, the V gene TRBV15; D gene unclear. Germline CDR1 is LNHNV and CDR2 is YYDKDF (reference sequence). V lost 1 base to trimming and J lost 5 bases, with 6 bases between them. The CDR3 sequence is 13 residues long. The CDR3 coding sequence is TGTGCCACCAGCAGAGCCGTCGATCAGCCCCAGCATTTT. Protein sequence: CATSRAVDQPQHF.

The J gene is TRBJ2-1, the V gene TRBV3-1, with 7 nucleotides matching TRBD2. Per the germline V gene, CDR1 is LGHDT and CDR2 is YNNKEL (reference sequence). This CDR3 spans 18 amino acids. The ends lost 0 bases at V and 2 bases at J; junction bases unmatched: 10. CDR3 DNA: TGTGCCAGCAGCCAAGAGAGGCAAGCGGGAAGGGCCTACAATGAGCAGTTCTTC. Protein product: CASSQERQAGRAYNEQFF.

This sequence joins TRBV6-1 and TRBJ1-3; possible D gene TRBD1, 6 bases. The germline V gene encodes CDR1 MNHNS and CDR2 SASEGT. This CDR3 comprises 17 residues. Between the trimmed V and J ends, which lost 8 bases and 0 bases, there was a span of 20 bases. The CDR3: CASGESPGAYSGNTIYF. The CDR3, as DNA: TGTGCCAGCGGCGAATCCCCGGGGGCCTACTCTGGAAACACCATATATTTT.